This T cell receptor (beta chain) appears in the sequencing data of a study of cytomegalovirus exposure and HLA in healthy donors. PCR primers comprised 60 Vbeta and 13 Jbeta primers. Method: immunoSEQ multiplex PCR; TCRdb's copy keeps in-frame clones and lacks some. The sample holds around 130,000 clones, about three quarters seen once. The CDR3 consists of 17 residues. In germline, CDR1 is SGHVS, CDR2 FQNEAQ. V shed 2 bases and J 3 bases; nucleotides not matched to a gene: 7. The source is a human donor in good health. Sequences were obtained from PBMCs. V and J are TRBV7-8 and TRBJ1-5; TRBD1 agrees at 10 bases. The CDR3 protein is CASSLTGQGPINQPQHF. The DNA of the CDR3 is TGTGCCAGCAGCTTAACGGGACAGGGGCCGATCAATCAGCCCCAGCATTTT.